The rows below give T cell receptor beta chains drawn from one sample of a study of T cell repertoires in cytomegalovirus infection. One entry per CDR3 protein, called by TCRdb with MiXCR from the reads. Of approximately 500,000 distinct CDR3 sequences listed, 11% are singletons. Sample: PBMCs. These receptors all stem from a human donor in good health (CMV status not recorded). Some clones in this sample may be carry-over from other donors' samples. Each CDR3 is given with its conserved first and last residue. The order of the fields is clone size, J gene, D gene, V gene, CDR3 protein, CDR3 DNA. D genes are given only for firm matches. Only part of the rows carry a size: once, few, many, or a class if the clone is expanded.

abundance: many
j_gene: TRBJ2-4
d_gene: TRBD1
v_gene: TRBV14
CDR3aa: CASSQLAQGAKNIQYF
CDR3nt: TGTGCCAGCAGCCAACTCGCACAGGGGGCCAAAAACATTCAGTACTTC

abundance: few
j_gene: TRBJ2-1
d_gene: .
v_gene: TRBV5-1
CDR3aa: CASYLGGEQFF
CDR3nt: TGCGCCAGTTACCTAGGCGGTGAGCAGTTCTTC

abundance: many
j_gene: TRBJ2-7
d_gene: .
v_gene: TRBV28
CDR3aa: CASSGPGSSGLEQYF
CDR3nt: TGTGCCAGCAGTGGACCCGGGTCCTCCGGTTTAGAGCAGTACTTC

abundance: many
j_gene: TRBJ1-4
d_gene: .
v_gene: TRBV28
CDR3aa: CASRPPGLINEKLFF
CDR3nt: TGTGCCAGCAGGCCTCCGGGACTCATTAATGAAAAACTGTTTTTT

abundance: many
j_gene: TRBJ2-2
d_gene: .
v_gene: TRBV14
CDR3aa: CASSQAPVGTGELFF
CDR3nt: TGTGCCAGCAGCCAAGCCCCTGTAGGTACCGGGGAGCTGTTTTTT

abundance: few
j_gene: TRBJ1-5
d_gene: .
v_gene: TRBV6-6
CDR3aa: CASSSSRGGQPQHF
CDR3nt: .

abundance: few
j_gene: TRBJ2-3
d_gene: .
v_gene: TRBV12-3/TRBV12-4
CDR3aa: CASSFGGMRDTQYF
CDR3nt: TGTGCCAGCAGTTTCGGTGGGATGAGAGATACGCAGTATTTT

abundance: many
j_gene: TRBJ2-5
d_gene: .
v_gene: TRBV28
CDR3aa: CASSLLGGLTGVETQYF
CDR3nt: TGTGCCAGCAGTTTATTGGGGGGGCTAACAGGTGTAGAGACCCAGTACTTC

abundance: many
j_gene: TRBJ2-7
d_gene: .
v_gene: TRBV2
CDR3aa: CASSHRDIRSYEQYF
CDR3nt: TGTGCCAGCAGCCACCGGGACATTAGAAGCTACGAGCAGTACTTC

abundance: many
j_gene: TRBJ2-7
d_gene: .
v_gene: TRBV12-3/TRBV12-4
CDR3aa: CASSFVSHEQYF
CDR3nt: TGTGCCAGCAGTTTTGTCTCCCACGAGCAGTACTTC

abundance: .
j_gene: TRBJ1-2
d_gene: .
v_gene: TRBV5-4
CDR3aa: CASSLAGGEGDGYTF
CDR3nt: TGTGCCAGCAGCCTGGCGGGGGGCGAAGGGGATGGCTACACCTTC

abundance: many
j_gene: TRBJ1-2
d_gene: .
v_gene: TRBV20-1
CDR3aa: CSASRGGNGYTF
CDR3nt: TGCAGTGCTAGTCGAGGGGGAAATGGCTACACCTTC

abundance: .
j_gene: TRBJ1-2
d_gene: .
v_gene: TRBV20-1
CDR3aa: CSARVGVDYGYTF
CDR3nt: TGCAGTGCTAGAGTCGGAGTAGACTATGGCTACACCTTC

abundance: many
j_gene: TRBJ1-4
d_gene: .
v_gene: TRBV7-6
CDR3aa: CASSGGEGSDEKLFF
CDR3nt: TGTGCCAGCAGCGGAGGGGAAGGTTCGGATGAAAAACTGTTTTTT

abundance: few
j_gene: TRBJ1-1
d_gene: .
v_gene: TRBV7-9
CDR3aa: CASSLEHTNTEAFF
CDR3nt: TGTGCCAGCAGCTTAGAACACACAAACACTGAAGCTTTCTTT

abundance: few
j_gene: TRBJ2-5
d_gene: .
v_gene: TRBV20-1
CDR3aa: CSAMAPRGGETQYF
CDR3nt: TGCAGTGCTATGGCCCCCAGAGGGGGAGAGACCCAGTACTTC

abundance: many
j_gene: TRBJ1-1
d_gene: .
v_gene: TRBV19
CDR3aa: CASSISGQVNTEAFF
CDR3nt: TGTGCCAGTAGTATAAGCGGGCAAGTGAACACTGAAGCTTTCTTT

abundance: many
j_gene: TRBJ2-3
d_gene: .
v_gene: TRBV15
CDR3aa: CATSRDLGRPTDTQYF
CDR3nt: TGTGCCACCAGCAGAGATCTAGGGAGGCCCACAGATACGCAGTATTTT

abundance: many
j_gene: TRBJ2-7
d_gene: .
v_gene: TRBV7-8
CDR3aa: CASSLVAGGNEQYF
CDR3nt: TGTGCCAGCAGCTTAGTGGCAGGGGGGAACGAGCAGTACTTC

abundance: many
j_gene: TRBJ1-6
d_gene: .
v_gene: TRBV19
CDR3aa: CASSPGGDYHNSPLHF
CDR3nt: TGTGCCAGTAGTCCCGGCGGGGATTACCATAATTCACCCCTCCACTTT

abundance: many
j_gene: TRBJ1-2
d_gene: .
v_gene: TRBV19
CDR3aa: CASSSQTLLYGYTF
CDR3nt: TGTGCCAGTAGTTCCCAGACACTGCTCTATGGCTACACCTTC

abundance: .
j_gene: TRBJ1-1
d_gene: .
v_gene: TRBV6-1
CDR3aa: CASAKNTEAFF
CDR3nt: TGTGCCAGTGCCAAGAACACTGAAGCTTTCTTT

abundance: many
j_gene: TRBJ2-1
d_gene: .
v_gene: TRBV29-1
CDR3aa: CSVEDHNEQFF
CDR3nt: TGCAGCGTTGAAGATCACAATGAGCAGTTCTTC

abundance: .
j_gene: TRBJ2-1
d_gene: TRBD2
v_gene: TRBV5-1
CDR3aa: CASSTREKFYNEQFF
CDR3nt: TGCGCCAGCAGCACGCGGGAGAAGTTCTACAATGAGCAGTTCTTC

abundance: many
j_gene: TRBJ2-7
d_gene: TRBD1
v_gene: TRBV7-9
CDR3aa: CASSLKGQGDYEQYF
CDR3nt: TGTGCCAGCAGCTTAAAGGGACAGGGGGACTACGAGCAGTACTTC

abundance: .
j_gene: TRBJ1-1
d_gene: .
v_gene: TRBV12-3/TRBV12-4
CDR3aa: CASSFLRTEAFF
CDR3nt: TGTGCCAGCAGTTTCCTACGCACTGAAGCTTTCTTT

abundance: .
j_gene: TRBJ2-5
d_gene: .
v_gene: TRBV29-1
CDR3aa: CSVEKETQYF
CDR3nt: TGCAGCGTAGAGAAAGAGACCCAGTACTTC

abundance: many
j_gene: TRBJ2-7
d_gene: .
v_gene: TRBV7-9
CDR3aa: CASSHALSYEQYF
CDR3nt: TGTGCCAGCAGCCATGCACTTTCCTACGAGCAGTACTTC

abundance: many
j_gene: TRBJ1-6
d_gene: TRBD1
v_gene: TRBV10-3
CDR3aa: CAIGEAGTGNSPLHF
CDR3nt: TGTGCCATCGGGGAGGCAGGGACAGGGAATTCACCCCTCCACTTT